The rows below give T cell receptor beta chains drawn from one sample of a study of cytomegalovirus exposure and HLA in healthy donors. The protocol was immunoSEQ multiplex PCR, while the TCRdb copy is restricted to in-frame clones and leaves out a portion. The table has about 130,000 clones, about nine tenths seen once. Sequencing was carried out using PBMCs. The source is a woman aged 30 to 39 in good health and CMV-seropositive. CDR3s include the opening cysteine and the closing phenylalanine or tryptophan. The D gene is left open where the match is weak. For some rows the clone size is stated as once, few or many, or as a class when expanded; others skip it.

>TRBD2|TRBJ2-1|TRBV7-6|.
CASSFSAGEYNEQFF
TGTGCCAGCAGCTTCAGCGCGGGGGAGTACAATGAGCAGTTCTTC
>TRBD1|TRBJ2-5|TRBV6-1|.
CASSRKQGSETQYF
TGTGCCAGCAGTAGAAAACAGGGGTCGGAGACCCAGTACTTC
>TRBD1|TRBJ1-5|TRBV28|.
CASIFRDRAQPQHF
TGTGCCAGCATCTTCCGGGACAGGGCTCAGCCCCAGCATTTT
>.|TRBJ2-5|TRBV2|.
CASSENSGGETQYF
TGTGCCAGCAGTGAAAATTCTGGGGGGGAGACCCAGTACTTC
>.|TRBJ1-2|TRBV7-8|.
CASSSGQYGYTF
TGTGCCAGCAGCTCCGGACAGTATGGCTACACCTTC
>.|TRBJ2-7|TRBV2|few
CASSESRGSEQYF
TGTGCCAGCAGTGAATCTCGGGGGTCCGAGCAGTACTTC
>TRBD1|TRBJ1-2|TRBV28|.
CATSPGTGRRDTF
TGTGCCACCAGTCCCGGGACAGGGCGGCGAGACACCTTC
>.|TRBJ2-1|TRBV7-9|.
CASSPTGNEQFF
TGTGCCAGCAGTCCAACAGGTAATGAGCAGTTCTTC
>.|TRBJ1-1|TRBV2|few
CASSPQWGGTEAFF
TGTGCCAGCAGTCCCCAGTGGGGGGGCACTGAAGCTTTCTTT
>TRBD1|TRBJ2-5|TRBV15|.
CATSRGDSLTQETQYF
TGTGCCACCAGCAGAGGGGACAGTCTAACTCAAGAGACCCAGTACTTC
>TRBD1|TRBJ1-1|TRBV7-2|.
CASSLTGVGVDTEAFF
TGTGCCAGCAGCCTTACAGGGGTCGGGGTTGACACTGAAGCTTTCTTT
>.|TRBJ1-2|TRBV2|.
CASMGQPLTKTPYGYTF
TGTGCCAGCATGGGTCAGCCACTAACTAAGACCCCCTATGGCTACACCTTC
>.|TRBJ2-5|TRBV6-6|.
CASSYSEVQETQYF
TGTGCCAGCAGTTACTCGGAGGTCCAAGAGACCCAGTACTTC
>.|TRBJ1-3|TRBV6-5|.
CASRTTGLGNTIYF
TGTGCCAGCAGGACCACAGGGCTTGGAAACACCATATATTTT